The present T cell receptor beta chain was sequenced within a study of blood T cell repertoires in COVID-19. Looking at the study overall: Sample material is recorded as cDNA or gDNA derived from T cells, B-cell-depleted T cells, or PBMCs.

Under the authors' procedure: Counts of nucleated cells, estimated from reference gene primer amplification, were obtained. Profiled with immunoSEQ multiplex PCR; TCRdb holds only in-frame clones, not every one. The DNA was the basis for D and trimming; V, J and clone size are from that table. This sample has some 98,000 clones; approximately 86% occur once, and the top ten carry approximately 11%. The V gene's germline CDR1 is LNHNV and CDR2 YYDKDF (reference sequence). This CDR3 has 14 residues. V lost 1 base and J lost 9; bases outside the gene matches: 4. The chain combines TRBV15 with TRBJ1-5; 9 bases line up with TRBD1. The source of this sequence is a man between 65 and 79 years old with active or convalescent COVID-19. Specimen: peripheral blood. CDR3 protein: CATSRATGGMPQHF. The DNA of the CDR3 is TGTGCCACCAGCAGAGCGACAGGGGGAATGCCCCAGCATTTT.